This passage covers 22 T cell receptor beta chains from one sample sequenced in a study of long-term antiretroviral therapy in people with HIV. It was version v3.0 of the immunoSEQ assay that was run at survey level. Assay used: immunoSEQ multiplex PCR; TCRdb lists only in-frame clones, some missing. The sample gives some 21,000 clones, around 87% of which show up once; approximately 9% is in the top ten. The sequencing used unsorted PBMCs, collected 0.2 years before starting antiretroviral therapy. The origin of the receptors is a man between 18 and 35 years old with HIV.

The chain is built from TRBV10-2 and TRBJ2-1; TRBD2 aligns across 7 bases. The CDR3 has 14 amino acids. The ends lost 7 bases at V and 7 bases at J; junction bases unmatched: 10. The V gene's germline CDR1 is WSHSY and CDR2 SAAADI. CDR3 region: CASNSGALSNEQFF. The CDR3 DNA is TGCGCCAGCAACAGCGGGGCCTTAAGTAATGAGCAGTTCTTC.

CDR3 nucleotides: TGTGCCAGCAGACCGGACAGGGATAATTCACCCCTCCACTTT. Translated: CASRPDRDNSPLHF. The genes are TRBV6-5 and TRBJ1-6; TRBD1 aligns across 8 bases. Trimming removed 6 bases from V and 5 bases from J; junction bases left unmatched: 3. This CDR3 spans 14 amino acids. Germline V lookup: CDR1 MNHEY, CDR2 SVGAGI.

This clone occurred once. The chain employs TRBV29-1 and TRBJ2-7; D gene uncertain. From germline, CDR1 is SQVTM and CDR2 ANQGSEA. V was clipped by 7 bases and J by 5 bases, with 15 bases between them. The CDR3 consists of 12 residues. The CDR3 region is CSATQNLHEQYF. For the CDR3, the DNA is TGCAGCGCGACCCAAAATCTTCACGAGCAGTACTTC.

The CDR3 loop is CASSLELGGPLAGPDTQYF. Written as DNA, the CDR3 is TGTGCCAGCAGCTTAGAGTTGGGTGGGCCCTTAGCGGGACCAGATACGCAGTATTTT. This chain connects TRBV5-6 to TRBJ2-3; 8 bases are shared with TRBD2. Germline assignment: CDR1 SGHDT and CDR2 YYEEEE. The J segment lost 4 bases and the V segment lost 2 bases, leaving 18 bases of the junction unmatched. The CDR3 loop spans 19 amino acids. The full variable domain, with the rest looked up from reference TRBV5-6 and TRBJ2-3, is DAGVTQSPTHLIKTRGQQVTLRCSPKSGHDTVSWYQQALGQGPQFIFQYYEEEERQRGNFPDRFSGHQFPNYSSELNVNALLLGDSALYLCASSLELGGPLAGPDTQYFGPGTRLTVL.

This clone was observed a single time. The chain links TRBV19 to TRBJ2-3; unclear D gene. Trimming cost V 7 bases and J 10 bases, with 18 bases left between them. The germline gives CDR1 LNHDA, CDR2 SQIVND (reference sequence). CDR3 length: 13 amino acids. The CDR3: CASKPKETWAQYF. CDR3 sequence (DNA): TGTGCCAGTAAACCAAAGGAGACTTGGGCGCAGTATTTT.

The chain employs TRBV19 and TRBJ1-1; D is possibly TRBD1 (6 bases). This CDR3 is built from 16 residues. Trimming took 8 bases from V and 0 from J, leaving 19 bases between them. Germline CDR1 and CDR2: LNHDA and SQIVND (reference sequence). CDR3 nucleotides: TGTGCCAGTGGGAGGCCAGGGGCGGAAGTGAACACTGAAGCTTTCTTT. This codes for CASGRPGAEVNTEAFF.

The chain combines TRBV6-4 with TRBJ2-3; D might be TRBD2 (6 bases). Trimming left V 4 bases short and J 0 bases short, with 8 bases between. The germline gives CDR1 MRHNA, CDR2 SNTAGT. The CDR3 loop spans 14 amino acids. The CDR3 here is CASSGGESTDTQYF. CDR3 nucleotide sequence: TGTGCCAGCAGTGGGGGGGAGAGCACAGATACGCAGTATTTT.

V gene TRBV23-1 combines with J gene TRBJ2-3; 8 bases fit TRBD2. TRBV23-1 is known as an ORF, though its function is uncertain. V shed 4 bases and J 4 bases; nucleotides not matched to a gene: 7. The CDR3 is 15 amino acids. The CDR3 reads CASSPPAGASDTQYF. The CDR3 nucleotides are TGCGCCAGCAGTCCCCCAGCGGGAGCATCAGATACGCAGTATTTT.

The chain joins TRBV2 to TRBJ2-3; 8 bases line up with TRBD2. Germline values: CDR1 SNHLY, CDR2 FYNNEI. With 4 bases clipped from V and 6 bases from J, the junction kept 12 bases outside the gene matches. CDR3 size: 16 residues. Here the CDR3 DNA reads TGTGCCAGCAGTGTGGCCTTTGAGCGGGAGCTGGATACGCAGTATTTT. Translation gives CASSVAFERELDTQYF.

The chain is built from TRBV10-3 and TRBJ1-1, with D perhaps TRBD1 (5 bases). This CDR3 is built from 12 residues. V was trimmed by 2 bases and J by 5 bases, leaving 6 bases between them. The V gene's germline CDR1 is ENHRY and CDR2 SYGVKD. As DNA, the CDR3 is TGTGCCATCAGTGAGGGGGGGACTGAAGCTTTCTTT. Protein product: CAISEGGTEAFF.

The V and J genes are TRBV9 and TRBJ2-7; 7 bases match TRBD1. The CDR3 totals 15 residues. V lost 0 bases, J lost 6 bases, and 9 bases stayed unmatched. Germline CDR1 and CDR2: SGDLS and YYNGEE. CDR3 loop: CASSVERAGGSEQYF. The CDR3 nucleotides are TGTGCCAGCAGCGTAGAGAGGGCAGGGGGTAGCGAGCAGTACTTC.

The chain joins TRBV5-6 to TRBJ2-1; either TRBD1 or TRBD2 may supply D (7 bases each). This CDR3 region has 15 residues. Germline V gives CDR1 SGHDT, CDR2 YYEEEE. The V end was cut by 4 bases, the J end by 6 bases, with 17 bases between. CDR3 nucleotides: TGTGCCAGCAGCACGGGGAGGGCAGGGGGCAATGAGCAGTTCTTC. Translating gives CASSTGRAGGNEQFF.

The CDR3 loop reads CASSESSGGTEAFF. CDR3 DNA: TGTGCCAGCAGTGAAAGCTCAGGGGGCACTGAAGCTTTCTTT. The J gene is TRBJ1-1, the V gene TRBV25-1, with 7 bases fitting TRBD1. The CDR3 is 14 amino acids. V lost 2 bases and J lost 4; bases outside the gene matches: 4. Germline lookup yields CDR1 MGHDK and CDR2 SYGVNS.

The chain couples TRBV6-1 to TRBJ2-3; D not resolved. V was trimmed by 5 bases and J by 6 bases, leaving 6 bases between them. CDR3 size: 11 residues. Germline CDR1 MNHNS, CDR2 SASEGT. The CDR3 DNA is TGTGCCAGCAGTTACCCGGATACGCAGTATTTT. Protein: CASSYPDTQYF.

The rearrangement uses TRBV25-1 and TRBJ2-3; D perhaps matches TRBD1 (6 bases). Per germline, CDR1 MGHDK and CDR2 SYGVNS. The CDR3 has 15 residues. The V gene lost 4 bases and the J gene lost 2 bases, with 13 bases spanning the gap. The CDR3 bases are TGTGCCAGCAGTGTTAGTGGGGGCTTCACAGATACGCAGTATTTT. It specifies CASSVSGGFTDTQYF.

This clone appeared once. The chain joins TRBV9 to TRBJ2-7; no firm D call. Trimming took off 2 bases at V and 3 bases at J, with 12 bases between the two ends. Per the germline V gene, CDR1 is SGDLS and CDR2 is YYNGEE. This CDR3 contains 14 residues. CDR3 sequence reads: CASSVGTTDYEQYF. The CDR3 DNA follows: TGTGCCAGCAGCGTCGGAACCACAGACTACGAGCAGTACTTC.

The chain recombines TRBV6-1 with TRBJ2-4, with D unclear. This CDR3 region has 15 residues. Trimming removed 1 base from V and 0 bases from J, with 7 bases in between. Germline CDR1 is MNHNS and CDR2 is SASEGT. CDR3 in amino acids: CASSEVHLAKNIQYF. For the CDR3, the DNA is TGTGCCAGCAGTGAAGTCCATTTAGCCAAAAACATTCAGTACTTC.

The CDR3 is CATSRGYGYTF. CDR3 sequence (DNA): TGTGCCACCAGCAGAGGCTATGGCTACACCTTC. The gene calls are TRBV15 and TRBJ1-2, with D hard to call. Germline-derived CDR1 and CDR2 are LNHNV and YYDKDF (reference sequence). The CDR3 runs to 11 residues. V was pared by 1 base and J by 4 bases, with 1 base between.

This clone has only a few counts. The chain has TRBV16 and TRBJ2-7; 8 bases match TRBD1. J lost 7 bases, V lost 5 bases, and 10 bases had no gene match. Germline V lookup: CDR1 KGHSY, CDR2 FQNENV. The CDR3 is 14 amino acids. The CDR3 coding sequence is TGTGCCAGCAGCAAGGGAACTACAGGGGGAGAGCAGTACTTC. It specifies CASSKGTTGGEQYF.

The rearrangement uses TRBV7-8 and TRBJ2-7; D perhaps matches TRBD2 (5 bases). The CDR3 length is 13 residues. V was clipped by 6 bases and J by 2 bases, with 11 bases between them. Germline CDR1 is SGHVS and CDR2 is FQNEAQ. The CDR3 reads CASSTSAAYEQYF. The CDR3 DNA sequence: TGTGCCAGCAGTACTAGTGCAGCCTACGAGCAGTACTTC. Filled out from reference TRBV7-8 and TRBJ2-7, the complete variable domain reads GAGVSQSPRYKVAKRGQDVALRCDPISGHVSLFWYQQALGQGPEFLTYFQNEAQLDKSGLPSDRFFAERPEGSVSTLKIQRTQQEDSAVYLCASSTSAAYEQYFGPGTRLTVT.

The chain employs TRBV7-3 and TRBJ2-5; 8 bases line up with TRBD2. The J segment lost 4 bases and the V segment lost 5 bases, leaving 9 bases of the junction unmatched. The CDR3 sequence is 15 residues long. Per the germline V gene, CDR1 is SGHTA and CDR2 is FQGTGA. CDR3 protein: CASSPYGGGLETQYF. CDR3 coding DNA: TGTGCCAGCAGCCCCTATGGCGGGGGGTTAGAGACCCAGTACTTC.

This rearrangement joins TRBV27 to TRBJ1-5; TRBD1 might be the D (6 bases). V was pared by 6 bases and J by 0 bases, with 12 bases between. Germline V gene sequence: CDR1 MNHEY, CDR2 SMNVEV (reference sequence). The CDR3 extends over 15 amino acids. This chain's CDR3 is CASRRGGGSNQPQHF. The CDR3 bases are TGTGCCAGCAGACGGGGAGGGGGTAGCAATCAGCCCCAGCATTTT.